This TCR beta chain stems from a study of T cell changes during pregnancy in multiple sclerosis. The CDR3 runs 17 residues. The V gene end was trimmed by 2 bases and the J gene end by 0 bases; junction bases not matched to a gene: 7. Looked up from germline, CDR1 is SGHTA and CDR2 is FQGNSA. The data were produced by immunoSEQ multiplex PCR, yet TCRdb's version contains in-frame clones alone and is incomplete. The table has roughly 83,000 clones, approximately 91% seen once. The clonotype originates from a female donor in good health, serving as a control in a pregnancy study. Some clones in this sample may be carry-over from other donors' samples. This material consisted of PBMCs, taken in the first trimester of pregnancy. The genes are TRBV7-2 and TRBJ1-3; 7 bases align to TRBD1. The CDR3 DNA follows: TGTGCCAGCAGCTTACTCCTAGGGGGCTCCTCTGGAAACACCATATATTTT. Encoded protein: CASSLLLGGSSGNTIYF.